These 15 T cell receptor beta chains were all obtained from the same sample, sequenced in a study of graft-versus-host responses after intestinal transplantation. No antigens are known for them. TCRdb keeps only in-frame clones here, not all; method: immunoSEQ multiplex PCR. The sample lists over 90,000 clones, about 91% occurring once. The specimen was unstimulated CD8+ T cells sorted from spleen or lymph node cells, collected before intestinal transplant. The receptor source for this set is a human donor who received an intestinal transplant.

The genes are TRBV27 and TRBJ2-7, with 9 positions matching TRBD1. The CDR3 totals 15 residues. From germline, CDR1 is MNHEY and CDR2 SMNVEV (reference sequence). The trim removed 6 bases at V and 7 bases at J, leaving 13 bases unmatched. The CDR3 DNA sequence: TGTGCCAGCAGGCCGATGGGACAGGGATCCTGGGAGCAGTACTTC. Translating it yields CASRPMGQGSWEQYF.

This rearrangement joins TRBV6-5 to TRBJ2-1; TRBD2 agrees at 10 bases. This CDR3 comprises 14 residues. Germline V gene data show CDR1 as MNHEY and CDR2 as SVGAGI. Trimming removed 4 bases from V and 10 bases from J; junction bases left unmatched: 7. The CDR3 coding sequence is TGTGCCAGCAGTTTAGCGGGGGGAGTTTTGGAGCAGTTCTTC. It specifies CASSLAGGVLEQFF.

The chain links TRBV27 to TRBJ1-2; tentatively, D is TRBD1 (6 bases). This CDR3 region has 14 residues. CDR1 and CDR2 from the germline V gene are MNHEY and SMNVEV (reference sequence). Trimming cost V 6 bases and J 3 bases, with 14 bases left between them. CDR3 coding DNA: TGTGCCAGCAGGGGCTATTGGGGGCACTATGGCTACACCTTC. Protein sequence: CASRGYWGHYGYTF.

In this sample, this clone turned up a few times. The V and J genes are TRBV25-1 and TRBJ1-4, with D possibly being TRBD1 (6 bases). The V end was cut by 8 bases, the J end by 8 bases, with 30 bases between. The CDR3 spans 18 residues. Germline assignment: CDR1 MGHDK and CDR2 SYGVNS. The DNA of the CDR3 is TGTGCCAGCTCCCCGGCTGCGGGAGGGGGGCTACTTTTAGAAAAACTGTTTTTT. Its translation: CASSPAAGGGLLLEKLFF. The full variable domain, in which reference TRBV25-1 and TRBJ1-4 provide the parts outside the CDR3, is EADIYQTPRYLVIGTGKKITLECSQTMGHDKMYWYQQDPGMELHLIHYSYGVNSTEKGDLSSESTVSRIRTEHFPLTLESARPSHTSQYLCASSPAAGGGLLLEKLFFGSGTQLSVL.

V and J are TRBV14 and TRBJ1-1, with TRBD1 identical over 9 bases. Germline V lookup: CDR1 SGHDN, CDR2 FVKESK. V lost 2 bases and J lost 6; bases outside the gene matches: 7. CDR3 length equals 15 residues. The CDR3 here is CASSQRGQGASEAFF. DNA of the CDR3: TGTGCCAGCAGCCAACGGGGACAGGGTGCCTCTGAAGCTTTCTTT.

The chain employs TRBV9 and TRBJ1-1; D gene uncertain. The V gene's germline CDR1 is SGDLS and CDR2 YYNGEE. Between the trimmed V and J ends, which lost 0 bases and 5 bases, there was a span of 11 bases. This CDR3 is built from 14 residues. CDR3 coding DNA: TGTGCCAGCAGCGTAGCCCTTCGAGGGACTGAAGCTTTCTTT. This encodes CASSVALRGTEAFF.

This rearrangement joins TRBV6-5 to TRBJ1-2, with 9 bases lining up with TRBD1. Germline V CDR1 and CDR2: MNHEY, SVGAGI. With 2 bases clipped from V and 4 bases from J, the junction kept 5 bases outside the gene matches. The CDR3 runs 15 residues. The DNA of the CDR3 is TGTGCCAGCAGTTACGAGGGACAGGGCATCTATGGCTACACCTTC. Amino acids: CASSYEGQGIYGYTF.

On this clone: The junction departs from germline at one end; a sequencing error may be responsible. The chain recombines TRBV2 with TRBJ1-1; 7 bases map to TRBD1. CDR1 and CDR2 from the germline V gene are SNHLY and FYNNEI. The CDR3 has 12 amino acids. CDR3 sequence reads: CASSYGQAEAFF. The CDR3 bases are TGTGCTAGCAGTTACGGACAGGCTGAAGCTTTCTTT.

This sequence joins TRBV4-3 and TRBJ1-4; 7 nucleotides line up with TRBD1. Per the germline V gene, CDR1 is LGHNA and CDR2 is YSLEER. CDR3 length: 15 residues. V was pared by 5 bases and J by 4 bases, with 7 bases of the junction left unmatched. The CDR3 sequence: CASSNEGQINEKLFF. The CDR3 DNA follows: TGCGCCAGCAGCAACGAGGGACAGATTAATGAAAAACTGTTTTTT.

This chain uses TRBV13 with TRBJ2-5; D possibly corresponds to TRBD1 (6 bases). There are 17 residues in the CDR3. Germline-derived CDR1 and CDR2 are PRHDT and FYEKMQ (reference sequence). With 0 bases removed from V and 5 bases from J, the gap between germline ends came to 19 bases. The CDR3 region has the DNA TGTGCCAGCAGCTTAGGCGCCCAGGGGTCGTACGTGGAGACCCAGTACTTC. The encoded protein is CASSLGAQGSYVETQYF.

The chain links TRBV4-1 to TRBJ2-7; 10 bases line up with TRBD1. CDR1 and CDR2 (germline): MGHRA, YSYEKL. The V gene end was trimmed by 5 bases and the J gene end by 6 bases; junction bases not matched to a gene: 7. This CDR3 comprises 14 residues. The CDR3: CASSTPGQGIEQYF. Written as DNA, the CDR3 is TGCGCCAGCAGCACCCCGGGACAGGGGATCGAGCAGTACTTC.

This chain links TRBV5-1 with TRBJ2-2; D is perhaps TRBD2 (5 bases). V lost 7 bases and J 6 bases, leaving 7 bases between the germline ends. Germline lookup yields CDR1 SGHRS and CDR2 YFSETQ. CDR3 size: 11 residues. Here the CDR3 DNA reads TGCGCCAGCTTGGAGGCCGGGGAGCTGTTTTTT. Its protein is CASLEAGELFF.

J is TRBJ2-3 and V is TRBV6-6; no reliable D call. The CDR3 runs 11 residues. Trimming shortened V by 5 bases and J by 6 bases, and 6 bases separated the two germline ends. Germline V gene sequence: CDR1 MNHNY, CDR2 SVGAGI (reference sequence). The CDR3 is CASSPSDTQYF. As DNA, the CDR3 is TGTGCCAGCAGTCCCTCGGATACGCAGTATTTT.

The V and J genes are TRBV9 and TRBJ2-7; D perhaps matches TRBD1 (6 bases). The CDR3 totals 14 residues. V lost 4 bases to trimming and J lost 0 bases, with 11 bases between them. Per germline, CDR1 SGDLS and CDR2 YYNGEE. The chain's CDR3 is CASSFGQSSYEQYF. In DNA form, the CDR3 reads TGTGCCAGCAGCTTTGGACAGAGCTCCTACGAGCAGTACTTC. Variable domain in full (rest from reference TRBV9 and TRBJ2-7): DSGVTQTPKHLITATGQRVTLRCSPRSGDLSVYWYQQSLDQGLQFLIQYYNGEERAKGNILERFSAQQFPDLHSELNLSSLELGDSALYFCASSFGQSSYEQYFGPGTRLTVT.

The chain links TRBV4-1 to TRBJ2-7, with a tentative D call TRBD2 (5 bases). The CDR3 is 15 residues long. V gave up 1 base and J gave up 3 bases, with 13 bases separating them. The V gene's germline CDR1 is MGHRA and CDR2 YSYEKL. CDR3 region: CASSQADYIGYEQYF. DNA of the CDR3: TGCGCCAGCAGCCAAGCCGACTATATTGGCTACGAGCAGTACTTC.